The present TCR beta chain was sequenced within a study of blood T cell repertoires in COVID-19. Recruited during active infection, patients (from Seattle) were subsequently followed longitudinally. TCRdb's table, derived via immunoSEQ multiplex PCR, lists solely in-frame clones and lacks some. This sample yields 200,000 to 250,000 clones, of which 85% to 90% are seen a single time; roughly 10% belongs to the top ten. V was cut by 3 bases and J by 5 bases, with 16 bases left in between. This CDR3 is built from 15 residues. From germline, CDR1 is MDHEN and CDR2 SYDVKM. The sequencing sample was made of peripheral blood. The clonotype originates from a woman aged 45-65 years with COVID-19, enrolled during active disease. The chain employs TRBV28 and TRBJ2-5, with D possibly matching TRBD2 (6 bases). The CDR3 sequence is CASSLGRRGWETQYF. CDR3 sequence (DNA): TGTGCCAGCAGTTTGGGTAGGAGGGGCTGGGAGACCCAGTACTTC.